This TCR beta chain originates from a study of blood T cell repertoires in COVID-19. Generated by immunoSEQ multiplex PCR, the TCRdb table keeps only in-frame clones and is missing some. The table has just under 250,000 clones, about 90% seen once; the top ten hold 3% to 3.5%. The CDR3 is 15 amino acids. CDR1 is MNHEY, CDR2 SVGAGI, per germline. V shed 2 bases, J shed 1 base, and the junction held 5 bases outside the gene matches. This clone occurred a few times. The chain joins TRBV6-5 to TRBJ2-7; 7 nucleotides match TRBD2. The sample was peripheral blood. The clonotype was recovered from a young woman who had recovered from COVID-19. The CDR3 sequence is CASSYAPGGSYEQYF. The CDR3 bases are TGTGCCAGCAGTTACGCCCCCGGGGGGTCCTACGAGCAGTACTTC.